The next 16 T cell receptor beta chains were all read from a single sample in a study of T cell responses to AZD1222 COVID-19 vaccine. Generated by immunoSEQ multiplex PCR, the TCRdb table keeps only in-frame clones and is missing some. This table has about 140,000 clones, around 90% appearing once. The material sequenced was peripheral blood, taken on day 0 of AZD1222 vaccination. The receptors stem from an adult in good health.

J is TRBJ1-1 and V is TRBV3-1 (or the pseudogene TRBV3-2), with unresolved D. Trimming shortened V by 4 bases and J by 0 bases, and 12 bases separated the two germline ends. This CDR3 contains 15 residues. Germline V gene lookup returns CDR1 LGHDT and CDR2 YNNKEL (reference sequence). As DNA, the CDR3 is TGTGCCAGCAGCCCTTCGGGTGCCATGAACACTGAAGCTTTCTTT. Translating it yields CASSPSGAMNTEAFF.

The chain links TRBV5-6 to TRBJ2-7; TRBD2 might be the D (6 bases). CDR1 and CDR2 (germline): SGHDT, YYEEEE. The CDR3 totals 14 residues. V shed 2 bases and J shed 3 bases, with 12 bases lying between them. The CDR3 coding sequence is TGTGCCAGCAGCTTAATACTAGCCCACTACGAGCAGTACTTC. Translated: CASSLILAHYEQYF.

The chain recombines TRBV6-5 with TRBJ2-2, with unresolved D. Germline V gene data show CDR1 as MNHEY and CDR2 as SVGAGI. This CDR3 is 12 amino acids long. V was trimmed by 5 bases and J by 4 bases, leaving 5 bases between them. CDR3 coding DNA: TGTGCCAGCAGTCGCTCCACCGGGGAGCTGTTTTTT. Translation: CASSRSTGELFF.

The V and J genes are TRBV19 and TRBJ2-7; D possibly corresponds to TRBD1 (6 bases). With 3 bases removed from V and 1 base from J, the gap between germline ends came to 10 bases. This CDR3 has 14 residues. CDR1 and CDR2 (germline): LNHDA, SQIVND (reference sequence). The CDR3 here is CASSIEGGSYEQYF. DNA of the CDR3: TGTGCCAGTAGTATTGAAGGGGGTTCCTACGAGCAGTACTTC.

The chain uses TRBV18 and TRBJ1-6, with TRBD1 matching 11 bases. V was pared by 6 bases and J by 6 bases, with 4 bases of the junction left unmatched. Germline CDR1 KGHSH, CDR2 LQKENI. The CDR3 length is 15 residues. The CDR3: CASSSDRGPNSPLHF. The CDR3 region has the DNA TGTGCCAGCTCCTCGGACAGGGGGCCTAATTCACCCCTCCACTTT.

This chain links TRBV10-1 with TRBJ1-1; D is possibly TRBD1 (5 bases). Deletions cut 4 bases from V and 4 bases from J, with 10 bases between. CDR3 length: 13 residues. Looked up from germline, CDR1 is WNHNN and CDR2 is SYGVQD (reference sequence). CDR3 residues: CASSVGAVTEAFF. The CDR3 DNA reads TGCGCCAGCAGTGTAGGGGCGGTCACTGAAGCTTTCTTT.

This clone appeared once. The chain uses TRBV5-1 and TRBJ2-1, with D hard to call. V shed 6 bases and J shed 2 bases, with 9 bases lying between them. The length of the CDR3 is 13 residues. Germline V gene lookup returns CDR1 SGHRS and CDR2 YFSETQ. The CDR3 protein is CASTPGAYNEQFF. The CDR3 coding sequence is TGCGCCAGCACTCCAGGCGCCTACAATGAGCAGTTCTTC.

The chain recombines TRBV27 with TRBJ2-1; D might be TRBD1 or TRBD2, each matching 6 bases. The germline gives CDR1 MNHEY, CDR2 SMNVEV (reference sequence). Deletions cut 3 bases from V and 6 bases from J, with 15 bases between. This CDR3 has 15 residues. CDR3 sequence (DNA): TGTGCCAGCAGTTTGAGGTGGGGGGCCCCCAATGAGCAGTTCTTC. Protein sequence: CASSLRWGAPNEQFF.

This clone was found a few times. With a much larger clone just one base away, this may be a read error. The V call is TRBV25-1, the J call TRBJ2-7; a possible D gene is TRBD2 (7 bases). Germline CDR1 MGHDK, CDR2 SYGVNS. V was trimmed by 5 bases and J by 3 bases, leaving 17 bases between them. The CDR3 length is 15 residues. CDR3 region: CASSPRGGGGYEQYF. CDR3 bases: TGTGCCAGCAGTCCGCGGGGAGGGGGGGGCTACGAGCAGTACTTC.

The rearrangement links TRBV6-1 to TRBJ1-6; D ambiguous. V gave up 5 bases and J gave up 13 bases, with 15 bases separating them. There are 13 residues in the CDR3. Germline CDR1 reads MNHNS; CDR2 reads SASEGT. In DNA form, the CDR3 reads TGTGCCAGCAGTTTCGAACCTCCGGCCCCCCTCCACTTT. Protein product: CASSFEPPAPLHF.

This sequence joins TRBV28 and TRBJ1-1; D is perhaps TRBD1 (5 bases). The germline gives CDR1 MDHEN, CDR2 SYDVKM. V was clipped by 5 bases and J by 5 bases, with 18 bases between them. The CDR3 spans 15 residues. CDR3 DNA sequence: TGTGCCAGCAGTCTCCCAGGTCCGGGGGGAACTGAAGCTTTCTTT. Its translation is CASSLPGPGGTEAFF.

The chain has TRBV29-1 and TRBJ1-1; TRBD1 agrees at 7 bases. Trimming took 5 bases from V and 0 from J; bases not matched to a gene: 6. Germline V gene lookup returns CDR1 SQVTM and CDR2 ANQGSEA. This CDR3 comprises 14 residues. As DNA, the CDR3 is TGCAGCGTTATGGGACAGCTCATGAACACTGAAGCTTTCTTT. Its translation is CSVMGQLMNTEAFF. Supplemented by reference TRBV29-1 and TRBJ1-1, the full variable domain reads SAVISQKPSRDICQRGTSLTIQCQVDSQVTMMFWYRQQPGQSLTLIATANQGSEATYESGFVIDKFPISRPNLTFSTLTVSNMSPEDSSIYLCSVMGQLMNTEAFFGQGTRLTVV.

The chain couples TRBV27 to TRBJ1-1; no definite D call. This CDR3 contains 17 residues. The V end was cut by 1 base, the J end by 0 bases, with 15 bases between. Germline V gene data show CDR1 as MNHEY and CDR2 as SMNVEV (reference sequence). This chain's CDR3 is CASSLWSPTSLNTEAFF. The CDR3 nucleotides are TGTGCCAGCAGTTTATGGTCTCCTACCAGTTTGAACACTGAAGCTTTCTTT.

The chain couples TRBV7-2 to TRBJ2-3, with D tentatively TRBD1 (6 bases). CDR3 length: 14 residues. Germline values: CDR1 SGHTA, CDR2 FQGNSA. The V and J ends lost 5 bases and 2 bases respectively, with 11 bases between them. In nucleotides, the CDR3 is TGTGCCAGCAGCAATAGGGACAACACAGATACGCAGTATTTT. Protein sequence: CASSNRDNTDTQYF.

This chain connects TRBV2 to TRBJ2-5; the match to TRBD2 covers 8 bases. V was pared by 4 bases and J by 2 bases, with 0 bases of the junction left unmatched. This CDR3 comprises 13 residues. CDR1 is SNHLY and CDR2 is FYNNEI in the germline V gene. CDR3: CASSAGGQETQYF. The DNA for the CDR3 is TGTGCCAGCAGTGCGGGGGGGCAAGAGACCCAGTACTTC.

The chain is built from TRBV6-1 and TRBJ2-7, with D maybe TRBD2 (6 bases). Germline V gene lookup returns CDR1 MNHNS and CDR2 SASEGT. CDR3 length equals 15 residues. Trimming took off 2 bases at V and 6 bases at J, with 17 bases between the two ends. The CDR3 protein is CASSELAWRASEQYF. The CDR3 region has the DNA TGTGCCAGCAGTGAACTGGCGTGGAGGGCCTCCGAGCAGTACTTC.